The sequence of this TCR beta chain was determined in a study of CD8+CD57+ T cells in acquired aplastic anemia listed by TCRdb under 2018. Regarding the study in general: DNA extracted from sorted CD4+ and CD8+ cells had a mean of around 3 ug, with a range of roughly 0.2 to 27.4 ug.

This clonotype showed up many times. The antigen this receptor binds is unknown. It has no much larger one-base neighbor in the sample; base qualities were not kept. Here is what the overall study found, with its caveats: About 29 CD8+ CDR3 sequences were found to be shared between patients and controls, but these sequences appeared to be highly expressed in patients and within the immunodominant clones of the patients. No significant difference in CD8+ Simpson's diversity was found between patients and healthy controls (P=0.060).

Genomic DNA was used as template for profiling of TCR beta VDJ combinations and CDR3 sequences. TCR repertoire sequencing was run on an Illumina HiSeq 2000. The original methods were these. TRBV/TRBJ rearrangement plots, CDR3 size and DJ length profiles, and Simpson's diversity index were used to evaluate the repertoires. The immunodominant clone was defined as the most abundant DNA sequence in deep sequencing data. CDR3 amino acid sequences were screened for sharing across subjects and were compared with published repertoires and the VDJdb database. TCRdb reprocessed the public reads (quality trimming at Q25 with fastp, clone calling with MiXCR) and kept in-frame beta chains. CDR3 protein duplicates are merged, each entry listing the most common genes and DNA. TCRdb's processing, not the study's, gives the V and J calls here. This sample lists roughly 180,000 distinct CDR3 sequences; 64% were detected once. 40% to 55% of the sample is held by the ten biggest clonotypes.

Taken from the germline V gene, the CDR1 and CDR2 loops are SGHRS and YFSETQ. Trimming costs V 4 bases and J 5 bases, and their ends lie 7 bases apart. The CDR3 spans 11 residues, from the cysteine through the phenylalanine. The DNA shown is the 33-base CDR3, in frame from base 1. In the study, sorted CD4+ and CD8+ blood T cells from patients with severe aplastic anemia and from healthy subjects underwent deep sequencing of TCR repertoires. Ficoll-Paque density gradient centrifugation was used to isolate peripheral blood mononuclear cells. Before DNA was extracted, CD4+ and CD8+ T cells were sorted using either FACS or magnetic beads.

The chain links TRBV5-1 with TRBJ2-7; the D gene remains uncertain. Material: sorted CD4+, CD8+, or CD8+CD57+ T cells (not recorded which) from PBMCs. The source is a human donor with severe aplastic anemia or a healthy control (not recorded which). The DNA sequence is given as TGCGCCAGCAGCCTCCTACACGAGCAGTACTTC. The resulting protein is CASSLLHEQYF. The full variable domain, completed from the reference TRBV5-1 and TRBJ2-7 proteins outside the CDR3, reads KAGVTQTPRYLIKTRGQQVTLSCSPISGHRSVSWYQQTPGQGLQFLFEYFSETQRNKGNFPGRFSGRQFSNSRSEMNVSTLELGDSALYLCASSLLHEQYFGPGTRLTVT.